A single sample is the source of the 27 T cell receptor beta chains below, sequenced in a study. TCRdb recomputed calls from the RT-PCR reads with MiXCR, one row per CDR3 protein. The sample records fewer than 800,000 distinct CDR3 sequences, 14% being singletons. Sequenced sample: memory CD4+ T cells from blood. The receptor source for this set is a female donor in good health, serving as a healthy control.

A few counts support this clonotype. The chain is built from TRBV4-1 and TRBJ2-5; a weak D match, TRBD1 (5 bases). The CDR3 spans 16 residues. Germline assignment: CDR1 MGHRA and CDR2 YSYEKL. Trimming cost V 0 bases and J 5 bases, with 16 bases left between them. CDR3 amino acids: CASSQDPVQGLETQYF. The CDR3 DNA reads as TGCGCCAGCAGCCAAGATCCCGTTCAGGGCTTGGAGACCCAGTACTTC.

There are many counts of this clonotype. The CDR3 nucleotides are TGCGCCAGCAGCTCCGGACAGTATGGCTACACCTTC. This sequence encodes CASSSGQYGYTF. The chain couples TRBV5-1 to TRBJ1-2, with D tentatively TRBD1 (6 bases). V was clipped by 3 bases and J by 5 bases, with 8 bases between them. Germline-derived CDR1 and CDR2 are SGHRS and YFSETQ. The CDR3 has 12 residues.

V is TRBV14 and J is TRBJ2-2; D gene ambiguous. CDR1 and CDR2 from the germline V gene are SGHDN and FVKESK. Trimming pared 1 base from V and 0 bases from J, leaving 9 bases between. The CDR3 contains 16 residues. The CDR3 DNA reads as TGTGCCAGCAGCCAAGTGGGTGGAGCGAACACCGGGGAGCTGTTTTTT. It translates to CASSQVGGANTGELFF. The full variable domain, with the rest looked up from reference TRBV14 and TRBJ2-2, is EAGVTQFPSHSVIEKGQTVTLRCDPISGHDNLYWYRRVMGKEIKFLLHFVKESKQDESGMPNNRFLAERTGGTYSTLKVQPAELEDSGVYFCASSQVGGANTGELFFGEGSRLTVL.

The gene calls are TRBV7-9 and TRBJ2-4, with no clear D. Trimming pared 5 bases from V and 10 bases from J, leaving 15 bases between. Germline V gives CDR1 SEHNR, CDR2 FQNEAQ (reference sequence). The CDR3 is 13 amino acids. The CDR3, as DNA: TGTGCCAGCAGCCCCAGACCCGACGGGATTCAGTACTTC. It codes for CASSPRPDGIQYF.

The chain combines TRBV30 with TRBJ1-1; D not certain. The CDR3 covers 13 residues. The germline CDR1 and CDR2 sequences are GTSNPN and SVGIG (reference sequence). V lost 2 bases to trimming and J lost 5 bases, with 12 bases between them. The CDR3 region has the DNA TGTGCCTGGAGTATGGGTGTGAGGACTGAAGCTTTCTTT. This translates into CAWSMGVRTEAFF.

This chain connects TRBV4-2 to TRBJ2-4, with unresolved D. CDR1 is LGHNA and CDR2 is YNFKEQ in the germline V gene. CDR3 length: 16 amino acids. The V gene lost 0 bases and the J gene lost 0 bases, with 9 bases spanning the gap. The CDR3 here is CASSQEGRIAKNIQYF. The CDR3 DNA follows: TGTGCCAGCAGCCAAGAGGGAAGAATAGCCAAAAACATTCAGTACTTC.

This clonotype appeared a few times. The chain carries TRBV9 and TRBJ2-7; D gene uncertain. Per the germline V gene, CDR1 is SGDLS and CDR2 is YYNGEE. The CDR3 runs 13 residues. V lost 0 bases to trimming and J lost 3 bases, with 7 bases between them. The CDR3 bases are TGTGCCAGCAGCGTAGCTACAGACTACGAGCAGTACTTC. Its protein product is CASSVATDYEQYF. Full variable domain (missing parts from reference TRBV9 and TRBJ2-7): DSGVTQTPKHLITATGQRVTLRCSPRSGDLSVYWYQQSLDQGLQFLIQYYNGEERAKGNILERFSAQQFPDLHSELNLSSLELGDSALYFCASSVATDYEQYFGPGTRLTVT.

This clonotype was recorded a few times. This chain links TRBV18 with TRBJ2-7; D unresolved. This CDR3 is 15 amino acids long. Germline assignment: CDR1 KGHSH and CDR2 LQKENI. The V end was cut by 6 bases, the J end by 0 bases, with 15 bases between. The CDR3 spells CASSPTPLSSYEQYF. The CDR3 DNA is TGTGCCAGCTCGCCTACCCCGTTGAGCTCCTACGAGCAGTACTTC. Combining the CDR3 with reference TRBV18 and TRBJ2-7 gives the whole variable domain NAGVMQNPRHLVRRRGQEARLRCSPMKGHSHVYWYRQLPEEGLKFMVYLQKENIIDESGMPKERFSAEFPKEGPSILRIQQVVRGDSAAYFCASSPTPLSSYEQYFGPGTRLTVT.

Ten or more counts support this clonotype. The V and J genes are TRBV12-3 or TRBV12-4 and TRBJ1-4; 7 bases line up with TRBD1. The CDR3 extends over 15 amino acids. V was clipped by 5 bases and J by 0 bases; unmatched bases: 3. CDR3 sequence: CASSGGTATNEKLFF. Written as DNA, the CDR3 is TGTGCCAGCAGTGGGGGGACAGCAACTAATGAAAAACTGTTTTTT.

The sample holds many counts of this clonotype. The rearrangement uses TRBV20-1 and TRBJ2-3; D is possibly TRBD2 (5 bases). Trimming removed 4 bases at V and 2 bases at J, with 13 bases between. The CDR3 extends over 14 amino acids. CDR1 is DFQATT, CDR2 SNEGSKA, per germline (reference sequence). CDR3 residues: CSAIPDGITDTQYF. CDR3 bases: TGCAGTGCTATTCCTGACGGGATCACAGATACGCAGTATTTT.

V gene TRBV7-2 combines with J gene TRBJ2-3, with TRBD2 matching over 7 bases. V lost 1 base and J lost 5; bases outside the gene matches: 6. CDR3 size: 15 residues. Germline values: CDR1 SGHTA, CDR2 FQGNSA. The CDR3 reads CASSLDAGVVDTQYF. CDR3 DNA sequence: TGTGCCAGCAGCTTAGACGCGGGAGTCGTAGATACGCAGTATTTT.

This clonotype showed up many times. The V call is TRBV15, the J call TRBJ2-7, with TRBD2 identical over 9 bases. Germline values: CDR1 LNHNV, CDR2 YYDKDF (reference sequence). V was clipped by 9 bases and J by 5 bases; unmatched bases: 5. There are 12 residues in the CDR3. The CDR3 DNA sequence: TGTGCCACAAAAGCGGGAGGAAACGAGCAGTACTTC. This codes for CATKAGGNEQYF.

This clonotype was recorded at least ten times. The chain couples TRBV20-1 to TRBJ2-3; TRBD2 agrees at 12 bases. The CDR3 totals 13 residues. The germline V gene encodes CDR1 DFQATT and CDR2 SNEGSKA (reference sequence). After removal of 6 bases from V and 5 bases from J, the junction contained 3 bases not matched to a gene. The CDR3 is CSAPGLAGDTQYF. The CDR3 coding sequence is TGCAGTGCGCCGGGACTAGCGGGAGATACGCAGTATTTT.

This clonotype was observed a handful of times. This rearrangement joins TRBV6-1 to TRBJ2-7; 12 bases align to TRBD1. CDR1 is MNHNS, CDR2 SASEGT, per germline. With V trimmed by 7 bases and J by 6 bases, 13 bases remained unmatched. The CDR3 totals 16 residues. The CDR3 reads CASILNPGQGAGEQYF. CDR3 in DNA: TGTGCCAGCATTCTCAATCCGGGACAGGGGGCCGGCGAGCAGTACTTC.

This clonotype has just a few counts. The chain uses TRBV5-8 and TRBJ2-7, with TRBD1 matching 7 bases. The germline V gene encodes CDR1 SGHTS and CDR2 YDEGEE. V was clipped by 7 bases and J by 0 bases; unmatched bases: 13. This CDR3 spans 16 amino acids. The CDR3 sequence: CASEPRGQRISYEQYF. CDR3 nucleotide sequence: TGTGCCAGCGAGCCCCGGGGACAGCGCATCTCCTACGAGCAGTACTTC.

This CDR3 reads CASRLREQEETQYF. DNA for the CDR3: TGTGCCAGCAGACTCAGGGAGCAAGAAGAGACCCAGTACTTC. The rearrangement joins TRBV2 to TRBJ2-5; perhaps D is TRBD1 or TRBD2 (5 bases each). Deletions cut 6 bases from V and 3 bases from J, with 14 bases between. The CDR3 is 14 residues long. Germline loops: CDR1 SNHLY, CDR2 FYNNEI. Combining the CDR3 with reference TRBV2 and TRBJ2-5 gives the whole variable domain EPEVTQTPSHQVTQMGQEVILRCVPISNHLYFYWYRQILGQKVEFLVSFYNNEISEKSEIFDDQFSVERPDGSNFTLKIRSTKLEDSAMYFCASRLREQEETQYFGPGTRLLVL.

This clonotype turned up a few times. The V gene is TRBV5-1, the J gene TRBJ1-1, with no clear D. Deletions cut 4 bases from V and 0 bases from J, with 7 bases between. This CDR3 contains 13 residues. Per germline, CDR1 SGHRS and CDR2 YFSETQ. The chain's CDR3 is CASSQILNTEAFF. The CDR3 coding sequence is TGCGCCAGCAGCCAAATTTTGAACACTGAAGCTTTCTTT. Variable domain in full (rest from reference TRBV5-1 and TRBJ1-1): KAGVTQTPRYLIKTRGQQVTLSCSPISGHRSVSWYQQTPGQGLQFLFEYFSETQRNKGNFPGRFSGRQFSNSRSEMNVSTLELGDSALYLCASSQILNTEAFFGQGTRLTVV.

This clonotype was detected ten times or more. A read error may produce the germline difference seen at one junction end. The chain recombines TRBV7-7 with TRBJ2-1; no clear D. Germline V gene data show CDR1 as SSHAT and CDR2 as FNYEAQ (reference sequence). The CDR3 has 16 amino acids. CDR3 DNA: TGTGCTAGCAGCTTAGGCCTAGACTCTCCTTACAATGAGCAGTTCTTC. This codes for CASSLGLDSPYNEQFF.

This clonotype was counted between two and nine times. The chain carries TRBV5-6 and TRBJ1-5; D unresolved. The CDR3 totals 15 residues. The germline V gene encodes CDR1 SGHDT and CDR2 YYEEEE. The V end lost 1 base, the J end lost 3 bases, and 11 bases lay between the germline ends. CDR3 bases: TGTGCCAGCAGCTTGAGTCGCGGAAACAATCAGCCCCAGCATTTT. Translating it yields CASSLSRGNNQPQHF.

This chain links TRBV12-3 or TRBV12-4 with TRBJ2-5; D is ambiguous. The length of the CDR3 is 14 residues. Trimming removed 6 bases from V and 5 bases from J, with 16 bases in between. CDR3 nucleotides: TGTGCCAGCAGCCGCGCCCACAGCGTCGAGACCCAGTACTTC. Translated: CASSRAHSVETQYF.

This chain joins TRBV20-1 and TRBJ2-6, with a tentative D call TRBD2 (5 bases). This CDR3 is 15 amino acids long. The ends were cut back, 6 bases at V and 2 bases at J, with 14 bases in the middle. Germline V gene data show CDR1 as DFQATT and CDR2 as SNEGSKA (reference sequence). The chain's CDR3 is CSAPRGRPGANVLTF. The DNA for the CDR3 is TGCAGTGCCCCACGAGGGCGGCCTGGGGCCAACGTCCTGACTTTC.

This clonotype was counted between two and nine times. This sequence joins TRBV18 and TRBJ1-2; unclear D gene. Trimming removed 3 bases from V and 2 bases from J, with 7 bases in between. Germline CDR1 KGHSH, CDR2 LQKENI. This CDR3 comprises 13 residues. As DNA, the CDR3 is TGTGCCAGCTCACCTGCCGAAAACTATGGCTACACCTTC. It codes for CASSPAENYGYTF.

The sample holds many counts of this clonotype. The chain couples TRBV10-3 to TRBJ1-2, with D maybe TRBD1 (6 bases). V lost 4 bases, J lost 2 bases, and 14 bases lay in between. This CDR3 is built from 15 residues. CDR1 and CDR2 from the germline V gene are ENHRY and SYGVKD. DNA for the CDR3: TGTGCCATCAGTGGAGGGAATGGGGGCAACTATGGCTACACCTTC. Encoded protein: CAISGGNGGNYGYTF.

This clonotype was seen only a few times. The gene calls are TRBV7-2 and TRBJ1-1; D unresolved. Trimming shortened V by 5 bases and J by 7 bases, and 17 bases separated the two germline ends. The CDR3 sequence is 14 residues long. Germline V CDR1 and CDR2: SGHTA, FQGNSA. The DNA of the CDR3 is TGTGCCAGCAGCACGAGGGCCATTGTCGGTGAAGCTTTCTTT. It translates to CASSTRAIVGEAFF.

This clonotype has just a few counts. The rearrangement links TRBV4-3 to TRBJ2-2; D is undetermined. Trimming stripped 4 bases from V and 5 bases from J, with 11 bases between. CDR1 is LGHNA and CDR2 is YSLEER in the germline V gene. The CDR3 extends over 14 amino acids. DNA of the CDR3: TGCGCCAGCAGCCGCGTTCGCCAAACCGGGGAGCTGTTTTTT. This encodes CASSRVRQTGELFF.

The J gene is TRBJ2-2, the V gene TRBV5-8, with D unclear. V lost 0 bases, J lost 1 base, and 19 bases lay in between. CDR1 is SGHTS, CDR2 YDEGEE, per germline. The CDR3 loop spans 19 amino acids. CDR3 loop: CASSLVAGSFLLNTGELFF. The CDR3, as DNA: TGTGCCAGCAGCTTGGTGGCTGGATCTTTTCTTTTGAACACCGGGGAGCTGTTTTTT.

This clonotype was observed a few times. The chain recombines TRBV14 with TRBJ1-1; no definite D call. Per germline, CDR1 SGHDN and CDR2 FVKESK. V lost 2 bases to trimming and J lost 6 bases, with 10 bases between them. This CDR3 has 13 residues. The CDR3 reads CASSQLDGAEAFF. In DNA, the CDR3 is TGTGCCAGCAGCCAACTGGACGGCGCTGAAGCTTTCTTT.